The following is a T cell receptor (beta chain) sequence with its context. This sample is part of a study of blood T cell repertoires in COVID-19. Germline trimming cut 0 bases from V and 6 bases from J; bases unmatched to any gene: 12. Per the germline V gene, CDR1 is SGHKS and CDR2 is YYEKEE (reference sequence). There are 17 residues in the CDR3. Some clones are missing from TCRdb's copy, which holds only in-frame ones; the method was immunoSEQ multiplex PCR. In the table there are around 200,000 clones, about nine tenths of which are singletons. The receptor comes from a woman aged 18-30 years who had recovered from COVID-19. This sequence joins TRBV5-5 and TRBJ2-7; 10 positions agree with TRBD2. Sequenced input: PBMCs or T cells enriched from blood (not recorded which). The DNA of the CDR3 is TGTGCCAGCAGCTTGGGGGCTAGCGGGAGATGGGTTGGCGAGCAGTACTTC. It yields the protein CASSLGASGRWVGEQYF.